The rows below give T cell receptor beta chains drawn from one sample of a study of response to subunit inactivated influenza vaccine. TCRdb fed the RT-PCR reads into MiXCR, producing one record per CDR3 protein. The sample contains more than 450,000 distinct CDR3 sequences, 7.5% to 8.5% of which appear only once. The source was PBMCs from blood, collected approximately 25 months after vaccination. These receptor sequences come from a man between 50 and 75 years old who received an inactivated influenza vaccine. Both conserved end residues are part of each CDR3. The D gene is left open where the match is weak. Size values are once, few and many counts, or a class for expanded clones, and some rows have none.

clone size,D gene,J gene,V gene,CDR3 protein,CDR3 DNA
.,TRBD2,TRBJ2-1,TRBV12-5,CASVRAGTGGSYNEQFF,TGTGCTAGTGTGCGGGCGGGGACGGGGGGATCCTACAATGAGCAGTTCTTC
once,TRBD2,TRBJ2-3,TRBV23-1,CASTPGRGHTDTQYF,TGCGCCAGCACCCCGGGGAGGGGTCACACAGATACGCAGTATTTT
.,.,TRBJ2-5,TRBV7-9,CASSWTGQKDQETQYF,TGTGCCAGCAGCTGGACGGGGCAGAAAGACCAAGAGACCCAGTACTTC
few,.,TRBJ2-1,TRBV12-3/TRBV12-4,CASTSSAGQTTGGSYNEQFF,TGTGCCAGCACTTCTTCCGCCGGACAGACCACCGGGGGCTCCTACAATGAGCAGTTCTTC
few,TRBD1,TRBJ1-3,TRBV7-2,CASSTRRTGPSIYF,TGTGCCAGCAGCACTCGACGGACAGGTCCCTCCATATATTTT
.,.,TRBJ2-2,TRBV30,CAWKLLWGELFF,TGTGCCTGGAAGCTATTATGGGGGGAGCTGTTTTTT
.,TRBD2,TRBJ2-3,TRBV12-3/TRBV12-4,CASSLFSGGDTQYF,TGTGCCAGCAGTTTATTTAGCGGGGGAGATACGCAGTATTTT
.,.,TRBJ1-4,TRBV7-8,CASSHGDGTNEKLFF,TGTGCCAGCAGCCATGGGGACGGCACTAATGAAAAACTGTTTTTT
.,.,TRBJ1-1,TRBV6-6,CASSWGTRTEAFF,TGTGCCAGCAGTTGGGGGACTAGGACTGAAGCTTTCTTT
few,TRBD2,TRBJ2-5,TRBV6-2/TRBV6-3,CASSSTSGRETQYF,TGTGCCAGCAGTTCCACTAGCGGGAGGGAGACCCAGTACTTC
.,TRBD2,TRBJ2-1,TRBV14,CASSQTRSGRTYNEQFF,TGTGCCAGCAGCCAGACCCGGAGCGGGAGGACCTACAATGAGCAGTTCTTC
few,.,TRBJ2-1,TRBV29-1,CSGGTQEQFF,TGCAGCGGCGGGACACAGGAGCAGTTCTTC
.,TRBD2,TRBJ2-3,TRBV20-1,CSAKRSGLEVTDTQYF,TGCAGTGCCAAAAGATCAGGACTAGAGGTCACAGATACGCAGTATTTT
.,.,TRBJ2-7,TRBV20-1,CSAREGHTYEQYF,TGCAGTGCTAGGGAGGGGCACACCTACGAGCAGTACTTC
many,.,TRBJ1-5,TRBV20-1,CSARSGRLGQPKHF,TGCAGTGCTAGATCAGGGAGGTTGGGTCAGCCCAAGCATTTT
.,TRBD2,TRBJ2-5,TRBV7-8,CASSLVAGGMGETQYF,TGTGCCAGCAGCTTAGTTGCGGGGGGAATGGGGGAGACCCAGTACTTC
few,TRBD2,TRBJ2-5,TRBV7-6,CASSWGLGNKETQYF,TGTGCCAGCAGCTGGGGACTAGGGAACAAAGAGACCCAGTACTTC
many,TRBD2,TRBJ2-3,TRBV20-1,CSAQLAGGTDTQYF,TGCAGTGCTCAACTAGCGGGAGGCACAGATACGCAGTATTTT
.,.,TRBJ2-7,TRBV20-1,CSARSTGGTTYEQYF,TGCAGTGCTAGAAGTACAGGGGGGACTACCTACGAGCAGTACTTC
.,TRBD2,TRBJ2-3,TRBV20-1,CSADGTSGYYSSTDTQYF,TGCAGTGCTGACGGGACTAGCGGTTACTATTCTAGCACAGATACGCAGTATTTT
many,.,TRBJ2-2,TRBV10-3,CAISVGTVDTGELFF,TGTGCCATCAGTGTAGGCACCGTAGACACCGGGGAGCTGTTTTTT
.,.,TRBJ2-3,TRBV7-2,CASSLDIQAHRYF,TGTGCCAGCAGCTTAGATATCCAGGCTCATAGGTATTTT
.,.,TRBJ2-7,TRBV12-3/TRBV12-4,CASSLGLALYEQYF,TGTGCCAGCAGTTTGGGACTGGCCCTCTACGAGCAGTACTTC
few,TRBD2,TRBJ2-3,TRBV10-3,CAIRSVAGGTDTQYF,TGTGCCATCAGGAGCGTAGCGGGAGGAACAGATACGCAGTATTTT
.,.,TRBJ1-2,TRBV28,CATGKRQTWGYTF,TGTGCCACCGGGAAAAGACAGACGTGGGGCTACACCTTC
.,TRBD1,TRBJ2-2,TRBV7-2,CASTSTQGAAGELFF,TGTGCCAGCACCTCCACGCAGGGGGCAGCCGGGGAGCTGTTTTTT
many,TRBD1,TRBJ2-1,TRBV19,CASSLDRGYEQFF,TGTGCCAGTAGCCTTGACAGGGGGTATGAGCAGTTCTTC
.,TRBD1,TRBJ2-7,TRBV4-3,CASSQGHSGGYEQYF,TGCGCCAGCAGCCAAGGACACTCAGGGGGCTACGAGCAGTACTTC
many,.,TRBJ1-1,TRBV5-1,CASSSGTHGGTEAFF,TGCGCCAGCAGCTCAGGTACACACGGAGGCACTGAAGCTTTCTTT
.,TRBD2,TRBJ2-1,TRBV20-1,CSAGSSGGAYNEQFF,TGCAGTGCCGGGAGTAGCGGGGGGGCCTACAATGAGCAGTTCTTC
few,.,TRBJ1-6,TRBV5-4,CASSLAGQGGSPLHF,TGTGCCAGCAGCTTGGCCGGGCAGGGAGGTTCACCCCTCCACTTT
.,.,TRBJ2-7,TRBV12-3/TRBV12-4,CATSLMVGSYEQYF,TGTGCCACCTCCCTAATGGTGGGAAGCTACGAGCAGTACTTC
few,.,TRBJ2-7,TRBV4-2,CASSQDPRTTYEQYF,TGTGCCAGCAGCCAAGATCCGAGGACAACCTACGAGCAGTACTTC